These T cell receptor beta chains were read from a single sample in a study of T cells in localized non-small cell lung cancer. Repertoires were generated with immunoSEQ multiplex PCR, while TCRdb's copy carries only in-frame clones and drops some. Of about 34,000 clones detected, just over 90% appear once; the ten largest clones hold 6.5% to 10%. The starting material was peripheral blood, obtained before any cancer treatment. These receptors all come from a female donor older than 55 with stage I lung adenocarcinoma. Both conserved end residues are part of each CDR3. D genes are given only for firm matches.

TRBV30	NA	14	CAWSVGMAKNIQYF
TRBV5-1	TRBD1	17	CASSLDTDRSNTGELFF
TRBV10-2	NA	16	CASSEPPGNSNQPQHF
TRBV28	NA	14	CASSFSGGSYEQYF
TRBV14	NA	17	CASSQPEGSLVWTEAFF
TRBV5-4	NA	15	CASSLGQGIEYEQYF
TRBV7-7	TRBD1	15	CASYASSGQATEAFF
TRBV29-1	NA	15	CSVGGTTDGGEKLFF
TRBV4-2	NA	12	CASSQDARTQYF
TRBV27	NA	15	CASSKGGSNTGELFF
TRBV19	NA	15	CASSNGISGANVLTF
TRBV6-5	NA	13	CASIDRTTDTQYF
TRBV4-3	NA	17	CASSQDRVGSITDTQYF
TRBV7-9	NA	13	CASSSAGEQPQHF
TRBV18	NA	15	CASSPTGDYSYEQYF
TRBV5-4	TRBD2	14	CASSLAGVGETQYF
TRBV28	NA	14	CATARGTQGEKLFF
TRBV5-1	TRBD2	14	CASSSGTSSYEQYF
TRBV27	NA	18	CASSLGDSRQFLPNGYTF
TRBV7-9	NA	14	CASSSDTRNYGYTF
TRBV10-3	NA	15	CAISESGMTTSPLHF
TRBV19	TRBD1	14	CASSTLGQIYGYTF
TRBV6-6	NA	14	CASSFQVPNYGYTF
TRBV5-1	NA	14	CASSWTASSQPQHF
TRBV7-3	NA	14	CASSITGSGNEQFF
TRBV7-3	NA	17	CASSLTGGGRRNTEAFF
TRBV5-1	NA	15	CASSPSNRVYYGYTF
TRBV5-1	NA	18	CASSFNPPGGPNTGELFF
TRBV2	NA	11	CASSPEDIQYF
TRBV27	NA	15	CASSFPGDPGNTIYF
TRBV7-8	TRBD1	14	CASSLLTGDTEAFF
TRBV4-1	TRBD1	15	CASSLRTGGGNEQFF
TRBV5-1	TRBD1	17	CASSLTSGQAFNTEAFF